What follows are 32 T cell receptor beta chains derived from one specimen sequenced in a study of early T cells in non-severe SARS-CoV-2 infection. TCRdb re-called the 5' RACE reads through MiXCR, storing one row per CDR3 protein. The sample shows about 40,000 distinct CDR3 sequences, approximately 8% of them seen only once. The source was whole blood, collected at baseline. The receptor set was obtained from an adult who was a healthcare worker with PCR-confirmed SARS-CoV-2 infection or an uninfected control (not recorded which).

This chain connects TRBV5-6 to TRBJ1-1; 7 bases are shared with TRBD1. CDR3 length: 14 residues. The germline V gene encodes CDR1 SGHDT and CDR2 YYEEEE. The V and J ends lost 3 bases and 1 base, in that order; junction bases with no gene match: 3. DNA for the CDR3: TGTGCCAGCAGCTGGGGACAGTGGAACACTGAAGCTTTCTTT. Encoded protein: CASSWGQWNTEAFF. The full variable domain, its missing parts supplied by reference TRBV5-6 and TRBJ1-1, is DAGVTQSPTHLIKTRGQQVTLRCSPKSGHDTVSWYQQALGQGPQFIFQYYEEEERQRGNFPDRFSGHQFPNYSSELNVNALLLGDSALYLCASSWGQWNTEAFFGQGTRLTVV.

In its sample, this clonotype was seen many times. The chain recombines TRBV27 with TRBJ2-4; D call uncertain. The germline V gene has CDR1 MNHEY and CDR2 SMNVEV (reference sequence). This CDR3 comprises 13 residues. Trimming took off 3 bases at V and 6 bases at J, with 9 bases between the two ends. This CDR3 is CASSLRTGNIQYF. In DNA form, the CDR3 reads TGTGCCAGCAGTTTGCGGACGGGAAACATTCAGTACTTC.

CDR3 region: CSASPGVVDTQYF. CDR3 coding DNA: TGCAGTGCTAGTCCCGGGGTGGTAGATACGCAGTATTTT. V and J are TRBV20-1 and TRBJ2-3; perhaps TRBD2 as D (5 bases). The length of the CDR3 is 13 residues. CDR1 and CDR2 (germline): DFQATT, SNEGSKA (reference sequence). Trimming removed 3 bases at V and 5 bases at J, with 12 bases between.

Worth noting for this clonotype: Germline is not matched at one junction end, which may reflect a read error. This rearrangement joins TRBV7-2 to TRBJ2-1; TRBD2 agrees at 10 bases. The CDR3 is made up of 15 amino acids. CDR1 SGHTA and CDR2 FQGNSA come from the germline V gene. CDR3 protein: CASSLAGGIYNEQFF. DNA for the CDR3: TGTGCCAGCAGTTTAGCGGGGGGAATCTACAATGAGCAGTTCTTC.

This clonotype was recorded at least ten times. The chain employs TRBV24-1 and TRBJ2-3; 7 bases fit TRBD2. CDR1 is KGHDR, CDR2 SFDVKD, per germline. This CDR3 is 14 amino acids long. The V segment lost 1 base and the J segment 7 bases; nucleotides outside the gene matches: 4. CDR3 sequence reads: CATSDFGAGNTQYF. DNA for the CDR3: TGTGCCACCAGTGATTTTGGAGCGGGAAATACGCAGTATTTT.

This clonotype was counted at least ten times. This chain connects TRBV5-6 to TRBJ1-2; 9 bases are a match to TRBD1. Trimming cost V 0 bases and J 6 bases; bases outside gene matches: 0. The CDR3 is 13 residues long. Germline V gene sequence: CDR1 SGHDT, CDR2 YYEEEE. The CDR3 reads CASSLGTGDGYTF. DNA for the CDR3: TGTGCCAGCAGCTTGGGGACAGGGGATGGCTACACCTTC.

This clonotype was picked up many times. The chain recombines TRBV6-2 or TRBV6-3 with TRBJ2-5; D is perhaps TRBD1 or TRBD2 (5 bases each). V gave up 8 bases and J gave up 5 bases, with 12 bases separating them. Germline CDR1 is MNHEY and CDR2 is SVGEGT. This CDR3 contains 12 residues. The CDR3, as DNA: TGTGCCAGCGCCGGGACGGCCGAGACCCAGTACTTC. It specifies CASAGTAETQYF.

This clonotype was recorded at least ten times. The chain has TRBV6-5 and TRBJ2-6, with 7 bases that match TRBD1. The CDR3 consists of 17 residues. In germline, CDR1 is MNHEY, CDR2 SVGAGI. Trimming at V came to 6 bases and at J to 2 bases, leaving 10 bases not matched to a gene. CDR3 sequence: CASRQGEKYPGANVLTF. CDR3 sequence (DNA): TGTGCCAGCAGGCAGGGGGAAAAGTATCCTGGGGCCAACGTCCTGACTTTC.

This clonotype was seen a few times. This chain links TRBV18 with TRBJ2-7; tentative D call: TRBD1 (6 bases). The germline V gene encodes CDR1 KGHSH and CDR2 LQKENI. The CDR3 length is 16 residues. Between the trimmed V and J ends, which lost 3 bases and 0 bases, there was a span of 15 bases. CDR3 in DNA: TGTGCCAGCTCACCTGAGCCGACAGGTTACTCCTACGAGCAGTACTTC. Amino acid sequence: CASSPEPTGYSYEQYF.

This clonotype has just a few counts. This rearrangement joins TRBV29-1 to TRBJ2-7, with D perhaps given as TRBD1 or TRBD2 (6 bases each). This CDR3 is 11 amino acids long. Trimming took off 7 bases at V and 6 bases at J, with 13 bases between the two ends. Germline V lookup: CDR1 SQVTM, CDR2 ANQGSEA. In nucleotides, the CDR3 is TGCAGCGGCGTAGGGGGAGGCGAGCAGTACTTC. Protein product: CSGVGGGEQYF.

This clonotype was observed many times. This chain connects TRBV12-3 or TRBV12-4 to TRBJ2-1, with D perhaps matching TRBD2 (7 bases). This CDR3 has 15 amino acids. V lost 8 bases and J 4 bases, leaving 18 bases between the germline ends. The CDR3 bases are TGTGCCAGCCAAAAAGGGGGGGCCGCTTACAATGAGCAGTTCTTC. Its protein product is CASQKGGAAYNEQFF.

Ten or more counts support this clonotype. The J gene is TRBJ2-2, the V gene TRBV6-5; 9 bases fit TRBD2. Germline assignment: CDR1 MNHEY and CDR2 SVGAGI. V lost 1 base to trimming and J lost 6 bases; unmatched junction nucleotides: 3. CDR3 size: 15 residues. The CDR3: CASSYLAGVAGELFF. The CDR3 DNA follows: TGTGCCAGCAGTTACTTAGCGGGGGTTGCCGGGGAGCTGTTTTTT.

The J gene is TRBJ1-4, the V gene TRBV7-9; D unclear. Germline V gene sequence: CDR1 SEHNR, CDR2 FQNEAQ (reference sequence). Trimming took 2 bases from V and 4 from J, leaving 8 bases between them. CDR3 length: 14 amino acids. CDR3 in amino acids: CASSLLLDNEKLFF. CDR3 nucleotide sequence: TGTGCCAGCAGCTTACTTTTGGATAATGAAAAACTGTTTTTT.

This clonotype was observed a few times. The V gene is TRBV11-2, the J gene TRBJ2-5; D possibly uses TRBD1 or TRBD2 (5 bases each). The CDR3 covers 15 residues. Germline CDR1 is SGHAT and CDR2 is FQNNGV. The V end was cut by 6 bases, the J end by 3 bases, with 17 bases between. The CDR3: CASRYPGRDEETQYF. The CDR3 nucleotides read TGTGCCAGCAGGTATCCGGGACGGGACGAAGAGACCCAGTACTTC.

Only a few counts were recorded for this clonotype. The chain links TRBV7-9 to TRBJ2-7; TRBD2 aligns across 10 bases. The CDR3 spans 19 residues. Germline V CDR1 and CDR2: SEHNR, FQNEAQ (reference sequence). V lost 1 base and J lost 3; bases outside the gene matches: 15. The CDR3 sequence is CASSLGGVRTSGVFYEQYF. The CDR3 DNA reads as TGTGCCAGCAGCTTAGGAGGGGTGAGAACTAGCGGGGTGTTCTACGAGCAGTACTTC. Full variable domain (missing parts from reference TRBV7-9 and TRBJ2-7): DTGVSQNPRHKITKRGQNVTFRCDPISEHNRLYWYRQTLGQGPEFLTYFQNEAQLEKSRLLSDRFSAERPKGSFSTLEIQRTEQGDSAMYLCASSLGGVRTSGVFYEQYFGPGTRLTVT.

J is TRBJ1-5 and V is TRBV19; perhaps TRBD1 as D (5 bases). CDR1 and CDR2 (germline): LNHDA, SQIVND (reference sequence). V lost 3 bases and J 2 bases, leaving 14 bases between the germline ends. CDR3 length: 16 residues. Here the CDR3 DNA reads TGTGCCAGTAGTATTAAGGCCAGGGAAGGCAATCAGCCCCAGCATTTT. Protein product: CASSIKAREGNQPQHF.

This clonotype has more than one count but fewer than ten. The gene calls are TRBV12-3 or TRBV12-4 and TRBJ1-4; TRBD1 might be the D (5 bases). This CDR3 is built from 14 residues. V lost 6 bases to trimming and J lost 4 bases, with 12 bases between them. CDR3 sequence: CASSKGFGNEKLFF. The CDR3 DNA sequence: TGTGCCAGCAGCAAGGGGTTTGGTAATGAAAAACTGTTTTTT.

A few counts support this clonotype. This chain connects TRBV20-1 to TRBJ2-5, with TRBD2 identical over 12 bases. Germline trimming cut 2 bases from V and 2 bases from J; bases unmatched to any gene: 6. The germline gives CDR1 DFQATT, CDR2 SNEGSKA (reference sequence). CDR3 length: 16 amino acids. CDR3 DNA: TGCAGTGCTAGAAAAAAGACTAGCGGGGGACAAGAGACCCAGTACTTC. Translated: CSARKKTSGGQETQYF.

This clonotype was seen repeatedly, ten times or more. The chain is built from TRBV20-1 and TRBJ2-3; TRBD1 aligns across 8 bases. The junction had 4 bases not matched to a gene; V was cut back by 3 bases and J by 2 bases. This CDR3 is built from 14 residues. CDR1 is DFQATT and CDR2 is SNEGSKA in the germline V gene (reference sequence). In nucleotides, the CDR3 is TGCAGTGCTAGCTGGCAGGGGGCCACAGATACGCAGTATTTT. Translated, it gives CSASWQGATDTQYF.

This clonotype was seen repeatedly, ten times or more. The chain employs TRBV6-6 and TRBJ1-3; perhaps TRBD1 as D (6 bases). This CDR3 spans 14 amino acids. V lost 6 bases and J 3 bases, leaving 12 bases between the germline ends. The germline V gene encodes CDR1 MNHNY and CDR2 SVGAGI (reference sequence). The CDR3 loop is CASRQGLRGNTIYF. Here the CDR3 DNA reads TGTGCCAGCAGACAGGGTCTTCGTGGAAACACCATATATTTT.

This clonotype was counted between two and nine times. The CDR3 is CASSQEWGAGQETQYF. The DNA for the CDR3 is TGCGCCAGCAGCCAAGAATGGGGGGCTGGCCAAGAGACCCAGTACTTC. The chain recombines TRBV4-3 with TRBJ2-5; D might be TRBD1 or TRBD2, each matching 6 bases. The CDR3 consists of 16 residues. Germline CDR1 is LGHNA and CDR2 is YSLEER. The ends were cut back, 0 bases at V and 1 base at J, with 12 bases in the middle.

This chain links TRBV5-5 with TRBJ2-5; 7 bases are shared with TRBD1. V lost 0 bases, J lost 0 bases, and 8 bases stayed unmatched. This CDR3 comprises 17 residues. Germline V lookup: CDR1 SGHKS, CDR2 YYEKEE (reference sequence). The CDR3 here is CASSLEGTVQYQETQYF. CDR3 in DNA: TGTGCCAGCAGCTTGGAGGGGACAGTCCAGTACCAAGAGACCCAGTACTTC.

The chain employs TRBV6-2 or TRBV6-3 and TRBJ2-1; perhaps TRBD2 as D (6 bases). Germline CDR1 reads MNHEY; CDR2 reads SVGEGT. The CDR3 sequence is 15 residues long. Trimming stripped 4 bases from V and 4 bases from J, with 14 bases between. The CDR3: CASSSHGGAYNEQFF. The CDR3 nucleotides are TGTGCCAGCAGTTCACACGGGGGAGCTTACAATGAGCAGTTCTTC.

The rearrangement links TRBV5-1 to TRBJ2-1; D remains ambiguous. The germline V gene has CDR1 SGHRS and CDR2 YFSETQ. V lost 0 bases to trimming and J lost 2 bases, with 6 bases between them. The CDR3 runs to 14 residues. The CDR3 is CASSLGETYNEQFF. For the CDR3, the DNA is TGCGCCAGCAGCTTGGGCGAAACCTACAATGAGCAGTTCTTC.

The chain employs TRBV18 and TRBJ2-2, with D perhaps matching TRBD2 (6 bases). The CDR3 consists of 18 residues. Germline V gene data show CDR1 as KGHSH and CDR2 as LQKENI. The ends were cut back, 3 bases at V and 2 bases at J, with 19 bases in the middle. CDR3 sequence reads: CASSPQAMGTFNTGELFF. The CDR3 DNA is TGTGCCAGCTCACCGCAGGCTATGGGGACTTTTAACACCGGGGAGCTGTTTTTT. The variable domain in full, completed from reference TRBV18 and TRBJ2-2, reads NAGVMQNPRHLVRRRGQEARLRCSPMKGHSHVYWYRQLPEEGLKFMVYLQKENIIDESGMPKERFSAEFPKEGPSILRIQQVVRGDSAAYFCASSPQAMGTFNTGELFFGEGSRLTVL.

In its sample, this clonotype was seen a few times. V gene TRBV27 combines with J gene TRBJ2-7; tentative D call: TRBD1 (5 bases). The CDR3 extends over 13 amino acids. The V end lost 5 bases, the J end lost 12 bases, and 20 bases lay between the germline ends. Germline CDR1 reads MNHEY; CDR2 reads SMNVEV (reference sequence). This CDR3 is CASSLGVAGKWYF. The CDR3 DNA is TGTGCCAGCAGTCTAGGGGTGGCAGGAAAATGGTACTTC.

This clonotype has a handful of counts. The genes are TRBV5-1 and TRBJ2-1; D uncertain. Trimming stripped 6 bases from V and 6 bases from J, with 19 bases between. CDR3 length: 15 amino acids. Germline V gives CDR1 SGHRS, CDR2 YFSETQ. The DNA for the CDR3 is TGCGCCAGCAAAGCACAGATTTCCCTGGGCAATGAGCAGTTCTTC. Its protein product is CASKAQISLGNEQFF. The entire variable domain, with the rest obtained from reference TRBV5-1 and TRBJ2-1, is as follows: KAGVTQTPRYLIKTRGQQVTLSCSPISGHRSVSWYQQTPGQGLQFLFEYFSETQRNKGNFPGRFSGRQFSNSRSEMNVSTLELGDSALYLCASKAQISLGNEQFFGPGTRLTVL.

This clonotype came up a few times. V gene TRBV5-4 combines with J gene TRBJ2-3, with D unclear. The V end lost 0 bases, the J end lost 0 bases, and 8 bases lay between the germline ends. Germline CDR1 is SGHNT and CDR2 is YYREEE (reference sequence). This CDR3 comprises 15 residues. CDR3 in DNA: TGTGCCAGCAGCTTGGTGGTGGGTAGCACAGATACGCAGTATTTT. Translated: CASSLVVGSTDTQYF.

The chain recombines TRBV5-1 with TRBJ2-7; TRBD2 agrees at 8 bases. The CDR3 covers 15 residues. Germline loops: CDR1 SGHRS, CDR2 YFSETQ. The trim removed 0 bases at V and 0 bases at J, leaving 2 bases unmatched. CDR3: CASSLGTSGSYEQYF. The CDR3 DNA reads TGCGCCAGCAGCTTGGGTACTAGCGGCTCCTACGAGCAGTACTTC.

The rearrangement joins TRBV5-1 to TRBJ2-1; D is unresolved. This CDR3 region has 15 residues. The ends were cut back, 2 bases at V and 0 bases at J, with 9 bases in the middle. Germline V gene data show CDR1 as SGHRS and CDR2 as YFSETQ. CDR3 in DNA: TGCGCCAGCAGCTTAGGCTCGACCTCCTACAATGAGCAGTTCTTC. Residues: CASSLGSTSYNEQFF.

This chain joins TRBV7-2 and TRBJ2-6; a weak D match, TRBD2 (6 bases). V was shortened by 1 base and J by 4 bases, with 14 bases between the two germline ends. From germline, CDR1 is SGHTA and CDR2 FQGNSA. The CDR3 extends over 17 amino acids. The CDR3 sequence: CASSLVPGEVGANVLTF. DNA for the CDR3: TGTGCCAGCAGCTTAGTCCCGGGAGAGGTCGGGGCCAACGTCCTGACTTTC.

J is TRBJ1-4 and V is TRBV5-1; no firm D call. The V gene lost 5 bases and the J gene lost 7 bases, with 15 bases spanning the gap. In germline, CDR1 is SGHRS, CDR2 YFSETQ. The CDR3 covers 14 residues. CDR3 sequence reads: CASRLATSFEKLFF. The CDR3 DNA sequence: TGCGCCAGCAGGCTCGCAACGTCGTTTGAAAAACTGTTTTTT.